The text below deals with one T cell receptor beta chain. Generated by immunoSEQ multiplex PCR, the TCRdb table keeps only in-frame clones and is missing some. The table has roughly 93,000 clones, approximately 90% seen once. V shed 7 bases and J 9 bases; nucleotides not matched to a gene: 14. This CDR3 spans 15 amino acids. Per germline, CDR1 SQVTM and CDR2 ANQGSEA. The entry originates in a study of T cell changes during pregnancy in multiple sclerosis. The V gene is TRBV29-1, the J gene TRBJ2-1; TRBD2 matches 11 bases. The source of this sequence is a female donor with multiple sclerosis, enrolled in a pregnancy study. The sequencing used peripheral blood, collected before pregnancy. CDR3 sequence: CSAAKGSGRAPEQFF. The CDR3 DNA sequence: TGCAGCGCAGCAAAGGGTAGCGGGAGGGCCCCTGAGCAGTTCTTC.